This T cell receptor (beta chain) was profiled in a study of cytomegalovirus exposure and HLA in healthy donors. Study-level background: A previous analysis identified 90 million to 140 million unique TCR beta sequences derived from 180 million or so T cells.

The CDR3 is 15 amino acids. V shed 6 bases, J shed 7 bases, and the junction held 10 bases outside the gene matches. The germline V gene encodes CDR1 MGHRA and CDR2 YSYEKL. Vbeta (60) and Jbeta (13) primers were used in the PCR. Some clones are missing from TCRdb's copy, which holds only in-frame ones; the method was immunoSEQ multiplex PCR. The repertoire holds approximately 160,000 clones, with roughly 75% as singletons. About this clone: Its antigen is unidentified.

Study-wide findings and caveats: Later on, an analysis tied about 17,000 TCR beta sequences to HLA alleles at 0.05 false discovery rate. Earlier analysis looked at TCR beta V segments, and most were productive about 90% or about 30% of the time.

The receptor comes from a male donor in good health and CMV-seronegative. Sequencing used PBMCs. V usage is TRBV4-1 and J usage is TRBJ1-4, with 8 bases fitting TRBD1. CDR3 sequence reads: CASRFRTGGGEKLFF. The CDR3 bases are TGCGCCAGCAGATTTCGCACAGGGGGAGGTGAAAAACTGTTTTTT.